Listed below are T cell receptor beta chains from one sample, sequenced in a study of OX40 agonist ivuxolimab in advanced cancers. The repertoire was sequenced with immunoSEQ multiplex PCR; TCRdb's copy has only in-frame clones and lacks some. This sample has about 100,000 clones, with roughly 94% found just once. Sequenced material: CD4+ or CD8+ T cells sorted from blood, taken in a trial of the OX40 agonist ivuxolimab. These receptors came from an adult with an advanced solid tumor such as melanoma, head and neck, liver or kidney cancer. The CDR3 runs from the conserved cysteine through the conserved F or W. Each record gives: clone size, D gene, J gene, V gene, CDR3 DNA, CDR3 protein. The D gene is left open where the match is weak. Not all rows give a size; the values are once, few, many and, for expanded clones, a class.

NA | TRBD1 | TRBJ2-7 | TRBV29-1 | TGCAGCGTTGTACGGGACAGCTCCTACGAGCAGTACTTC | CSVVRDSSYEQYF
NA | NA | TRBJ2-7 | TRBV28 | TGTGCCAGCAGCCGATATAAGTCCTACGAGCAGTACTTC | CASSRYKSYEQYF
NA | NA | TRBJ2-1 | TRBV6-6 | TGTGCCAGCAGTTACTCTAGAAATGAGCAGTTCTTC | CASSYSRNEQFF
once | NA | TRBJ1-3 | TRBV6-5 | TGTGCCAGCAGTTACGGGAGACCAAATGGGAACACCATATATTTT | CASSYGRPNGNTIYF
NA | NA | TRBJ1-4 | TRBV6-1 | TGTGCCAGCAGTGTACAGCGGAATGAAAAACTGTTTTTT | CASSVQRNEKLFF
NA | NA | TRBJ1-1 | TRBV29-1 | TGCAGCGGGAGAGGACAGTCGAACACTGAAGCTTTCTTT | CSGRGQSNTEAFF
NA | TRBD1 | TRBJ1-1 | TRBV18 | TGTGCCAGCTCACCCGGACAGGGGTGGACTGAAGCTTTCTTT | CASSPGQGWTEAFF
NA | NA | TRBJ1-1 | TRBV28 | TGTGCTGGCGCGGCCAACACTGAAGCTTTCTTT | CAGAANTEAFF
NA | NA | TRBJ2-3 | TRBV9 | TGTGCCAGCAGCGTAGAGGGACGGGGCACAGATACGCAGTATTTT | CASSVEGRGTDTQYF
NA | NA | TRBJ2-2 | TRBV7-9 | TGTGCCAGCAGCTTGGATCTGACTTGGTCCGGGGAGCTGTTTTTT | CASSLDLTWSGELFF
NA | NA | TRBJ2-2 | TRBV11-3 | TGTGCCAGCAGCTTAGATCGTGACGGGGAGCTGTTTTTT | CASSLDRDGELFF
NA | NA | TRBJ1-2 | TRBV7-8 | TGTGCCAGCAGCGCCGTGCTTTGGGGCTACACCTTC | CASSAVLWGYTF
NA | NA | TRBJ2-3 | TRBV7-2 | TGTGCCAGCAGCTTACCGAGTACAGATACGCAGTATTTT | CASSLPSTDTQYF
NA | TRBD1 | TRBJ1-2 | TRBV28 | TGTGCCAGCAGTTTGGGACAGGGTAATCGCTACACCTTC | CASSLGQGNRYTF
NA | TRBD2 | TRBJ2-3 | TRBV7-8 | TGTGCCAGCAGCCGCCCCGGGGGGAGGGCCACAGATACGCAGTATTTT | CASSRPGGRATDTQYF
NA | TRBD1 | TRBJ1-5 | TRBV7-2 | TGTGCCAGCAGCTTAGTAGGGGGCGGTCAGCCCCAGCATTTT | CASSLVGGGQPQHF
NA | TRBD1 | TRBJ1-2 | TRBV19 | TGTGCCAGTAGAGACAGGGTCGGCTATGGCTACACCTTC | CASRDRVGYGYTF
once | NA | TRBJ1-2 | TRBV5-4 | TGTGCCAGCAGCTCCGACAGCTATGGCTACACCTTC | CASSSDSYGYTF
NA | TRBD1 | TRBJ2-7 | TRBV18 | TGTGCCAGCTCCCGGCCGGGACAGGGGCGTCGGGAGCAGTACTTC | CASSRPGQGRREQYF
NA | NA | TRBJ2-3 | TRBV28 | TGTGCCAGCAGTTCCGCAGGGGGGCGGGAGCCGCAGTATTTT | CASSSAGGREPQYF
NA | TRBD1 | TRBJ1-2 | TRBV5-6 | TGTGCCAGCAGCCCCGGGACAGAATATGGCTACACCTTC | CASSPGTEYGYTF
NA | NA | TRBJ2-7 | TRBV19 | TGTGCCAGTAGTCCAGCCGATTGGTATGCCTACCCCGAAGACTACGAGCAGTACTTC | CASSPADWYAYPEDYEQYF
NA | NA | TRBJ1-2 | TRBV19 | TGTGCCAGTAGTACTCACGGGAGGAACTATGGCTACACCTTC | CASSTHGRNYGYTF
NA | TRBD2 | TRBJ2-7 | TRBV6-5 | TGTGCCAGCAGTCTTACCGGGACTACCTACGAGCAGTACTTC | CASSLTGTTYEQYF
NA | TRBD1 | TRBJ2-7 | TRBV7-2 | TGTGCCAGCAGCGATCCCGGGACAGGTTCCTACGAGCAGTACTTC | CASSDPGTGSYEQYF
NA | NA | TRBJ2-5 | TRBV28 | TGTGCCAGCACCACCGGAGCGGCTCAAGAGACCCAGTACTTC | CASTTGAAQETQYF
NA | NA | TRBJ2-3 | TRBV7-2 | TGTGCCAGCAGCTTAGAGTGGAGGGGGGCGGAGGGGCCAGATACGCAGTATTTT | CASSLEWRGAEGPDTQYF
once | TRBD1 | TRBJ1-5 | TRBV7-2 | TGTGCCAGCAGCTTGGAGGGGGCGCAGCCCCAGCATTTT | CASSLEGAQPQHF
NA | TRBD1 | TRBJ1-3 | TRBV9 | TGTGCCAGCAGCGTTGCAGAGGGGGCGGGAAACACCATATATTTT | CASSVAEGAGNTIYF
NA | TRBD1 | TRBJ2-2 | TRBV10-3 | TGTGCCATCAGTGAGAGGGACAGGGCTAACACCGGGGAGCTGTTTTTT | CAISERDRANTGELFF
few | NA | TRBJ1-1 | TRBV29-1 | TGCAGCGTCAGCATAGCGGTGAACACTGAAGCTTTCTTT | CSVSIAVNTEAFF